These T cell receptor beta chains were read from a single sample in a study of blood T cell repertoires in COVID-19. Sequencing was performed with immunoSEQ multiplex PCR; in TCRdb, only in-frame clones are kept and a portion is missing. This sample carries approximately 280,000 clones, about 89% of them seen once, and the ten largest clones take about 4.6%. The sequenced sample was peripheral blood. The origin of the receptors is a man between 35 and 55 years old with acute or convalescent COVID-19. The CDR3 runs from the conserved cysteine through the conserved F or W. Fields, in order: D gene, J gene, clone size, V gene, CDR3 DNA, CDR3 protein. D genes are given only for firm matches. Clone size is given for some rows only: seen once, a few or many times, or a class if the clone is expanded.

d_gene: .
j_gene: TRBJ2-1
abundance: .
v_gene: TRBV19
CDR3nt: TGTGCCAGTAGTATGGCGGCAGGGACCTACAATGAGCAGTTCTTC
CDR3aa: CASSMAAGTYNEQFF

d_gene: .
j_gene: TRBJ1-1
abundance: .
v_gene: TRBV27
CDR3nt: TGTGCCAGCAGTTCCAACCTACAGGGAACTGAAGCTTTCTTT
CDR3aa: CASSSNLQGTEAFF

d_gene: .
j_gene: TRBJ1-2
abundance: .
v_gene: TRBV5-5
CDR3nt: TGTGCCAGCAGCTTCGGTCAGGGGCTATATGGCTACACCTTC
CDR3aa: CASSFGQGLYGYTF

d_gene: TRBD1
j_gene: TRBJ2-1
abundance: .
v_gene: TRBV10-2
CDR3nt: TGCGCCAGCAGTGAGTCGACGGCAGGGGGCCGTGAGCAGTTCTTC
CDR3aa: CASSESTAGGREQFF

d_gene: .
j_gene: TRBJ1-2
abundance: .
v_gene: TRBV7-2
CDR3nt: TGTGCCAGCAGTCGGGGGGGAGGGAACTATGGCTACACCTTC
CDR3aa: CASSRGGGNYGYTF

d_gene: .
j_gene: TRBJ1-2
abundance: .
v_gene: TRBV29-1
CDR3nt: TGCAGCTTCCGGACAGCCCGGTGGGGCTACACCTTC
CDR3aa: CSFRTARWGYTF

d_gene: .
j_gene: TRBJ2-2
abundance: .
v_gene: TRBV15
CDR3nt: TGTGCCACCGGGAGTCCGGCGAACACCGGGGAGCTGTTTTTT
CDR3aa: CATGSPANTGELFF

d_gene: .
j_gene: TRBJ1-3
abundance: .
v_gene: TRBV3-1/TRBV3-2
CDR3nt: TGTGCCAGCAGCCATGAGAGGTTGGCAAACACCATATATTTT
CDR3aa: CASSHERLANTIYF

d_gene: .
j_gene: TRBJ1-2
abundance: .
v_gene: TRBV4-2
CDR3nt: TGTGCCAGCAGCACAAGCCTAAAGACAGGCGATGGCTACACCTTC
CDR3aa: CASSTSLKTGDGYTF

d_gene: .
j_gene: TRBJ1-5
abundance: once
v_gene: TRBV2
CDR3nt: TGTGCCAGCTGTCGCTCTATACTCAATCAGCCCCAGCATTTT
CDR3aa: CASCRSILNQPQHF

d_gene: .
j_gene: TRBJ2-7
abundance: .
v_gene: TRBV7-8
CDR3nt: TGTGCCAGCAGCTTAGCGGAGGAAGGGTCCTACGAGCAGTACTTC
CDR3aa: CASSLAEEGSYEQYF

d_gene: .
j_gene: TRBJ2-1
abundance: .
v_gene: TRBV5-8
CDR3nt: TGTGCCAGCAGCTTGGCCACCTACAATGAGCAGTTCTTC
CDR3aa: CASSLATYNEQFF

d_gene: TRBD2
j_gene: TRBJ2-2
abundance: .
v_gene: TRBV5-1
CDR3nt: TGCGCCAGCAAGCTAGCGGGGGGGCCGAACACCGGGGAGCTGTTTTTT
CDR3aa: CASKLAGGPNTGELFF

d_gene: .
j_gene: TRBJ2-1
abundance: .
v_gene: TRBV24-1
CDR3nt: TGTGCCACCAGTGATTACAGGGCTGCGTCCTACAATGAGCAGTTCTTC
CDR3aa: CATSDYRAASYNEQFF

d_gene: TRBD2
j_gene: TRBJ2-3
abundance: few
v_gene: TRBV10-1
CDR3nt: TGCGCCAGCAGTGAGTCGACGTCTAGCGGGGGGGCTGGAGATACGCAGTATTTT
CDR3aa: CASSESTSSGGAGDTQYF

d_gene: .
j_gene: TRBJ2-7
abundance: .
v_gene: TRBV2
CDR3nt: TGTGCCAGCAGTCGAATCCCACAGGACACCTACGAGCAGTACTTC
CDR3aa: CASSRIPQDTYEQYF

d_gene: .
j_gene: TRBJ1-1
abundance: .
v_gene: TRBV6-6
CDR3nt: TGTGCCAGCAGTTACGGAGAGTACCTGAACACTGAAGCTTTCTTT
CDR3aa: CASSYGEYLNTEAFF

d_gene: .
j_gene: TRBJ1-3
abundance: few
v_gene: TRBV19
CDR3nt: TGTGCCAGTAGTATTCAGGGGCTCGGAAACACCATATATTTT
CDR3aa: CASSIQGLGNTIYF

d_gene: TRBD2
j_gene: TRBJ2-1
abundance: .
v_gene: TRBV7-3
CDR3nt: TGTGCCAGCAGCTTAAGAGGCGGGGGGCCAAACAATGAGCAGTTCTTC
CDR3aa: CASSLRGGGPNNEQFF

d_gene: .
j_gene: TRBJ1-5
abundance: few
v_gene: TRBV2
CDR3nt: TGTGCCAGCAGTCTGGAGCGTGGCAATCAGCCCCAGCATTTT
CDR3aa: CASSLERGNQPQHF

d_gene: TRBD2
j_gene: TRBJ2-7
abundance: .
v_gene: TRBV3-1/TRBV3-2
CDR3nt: TGTGCCAGCAGCCAAGGGTTCCAGCGGGGACTTATATACGAGCAGTACTTC
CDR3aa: CASSQGFQRGLIYEQYF